The clone carrying this TCR beta chain was found many times. Antigen: not known. The source of the sample is a study of tumor-infiltrating lymphocytes in primary liver carcinoma. Study-level information: Men as well as women, aged 30 to 69 years, made up the patients. Tumor staging was T1-T3 N0M0; sizes spanned about 4 to 11 cm across. Findings and caveats of the study: Lesser overlap characterized tumor-adjacent and tumor-blood pairs relative to tumor region pairs.

Taking roughly 18-32 mg of unsorted bulk tissue, the authors co-extracted RNA and DNA. There were over 85% viable tumor cells in every single sample of tumor. Priming with a constant-region primer yielded TCR beta cDNA from around 0.45 ug total RNA. Researchers made the TCR beta libraries by running three nested multiplex PCR rounds with slightly modified ARM-PCR. The first two PCR rounds used TRBV1-TRBV30 forward primers with a C-beta reverse primer, nine to eleven cycles each. TCRdb reprocessed the multiplex PCR reads via MiXCR and lists one record per CDR3 protein. Of about 21,000 distinct CDR3 sequences detected, approximately 70% appear once; the ten largest clones hold 35% to 45%. The length of the CDR3 is 13 residues. Germline values: CDR1 DFQATT, CDR2 SNEGSKA (reference sequence). V dropped 4 bases and J dropped 3; count of bases not matched to a gene: 4.

Material: liver tumor tissue from sampling region 1. This sample's subset: tumor region T1, superior pole. The sequence derives from a man between 40 and 49 years old with primary liver carcinoma and hepatitis B virus infection. V is TRBV20-1 and J is TRBJ1-1, with 8 nucleotides matching TRBD1. This chain's CDR3 is CSATSTGDTEAFF. The DNA of the CDR3 is TGCAGTGCTACTTCGACAGGGGACACTGAAGCTTTCTTT.